These 16 T cell receptor beta chains were all obtained from the same sample, sequenced in a study of identifying expanded T cells in peripheral blood. This table comes from immunoSEQ multiplex PCR, and its TCRdb copy is limited to in-frame clones, with some not included. Of approximately 100,000 clones listed, about 88% were seen once; the top ten hold under 9%. Sequencing was carried out using blood. Every receptor here comes from a person between 18 and 75 years old in good health.

This chain joins TRBV6-5 and TRBJ1-2, with TRBD1 as a possible D gene (5 bases). Germline V gene data show CDR1 as MNHEY and CDR2 as SVGAGI. The CDR3 has 11 residues. Trimming pared 8 bases from V and 5 bases from J, leaving 9 bases between. Here the CDR3 DNA reads TGTGCCAGCCGGGGGGGGTATGGCTACACCTTC. Translated, it gives CASRGGYGYTF.

The rearrangement uses TRBV5-6 and TRBJ2-5, with 13 positions matching TRBD2. This CDR3 has 17 residues. J lost 0 bases, V lost 3 bases, and 5 bases had no gene match. CDR1 and CDR2 (germline): SGHDT, YYEEEE. In DNA form, the CDR3 reads TGTGCCAGCAGCTGGACTAGCGGGAGTTTTTACCAAGAGACCCAGTACTTC. Its translation is CASSWTSGSFYQETQYF.

This chain uses TRBV7-8 with TRBJ1-4, with a tentative D call TRBD1 (6 bases). CDR3 size: 15 residues. The germline V gene has CDR1 SGHVS and CDR2 FQNEAQ. The V and J ends lost 5 bases and 8 bases respectively, with 18 bases between them. The CDR3 here is CASSLPRDNYEKLFF. DNA of the CDR3: TGTGCCAGCAGCCTCCCCCGGGACAACTACGAAAAACTGTTTTTT. Supplemented by reference TRBV7-8 and TRBJ1-4, the full variable domain reads GAGVSQSPRYKVAKRGQDVALRCDPISGHVSLFWYQQALGQGPEFLTYFQNEAQLDKSGLPSDRFFAERPEGSVSTLKIQRTQQEDSAVYLCASSLPRDNYEKLFFGSGTQLSVL.

The chain joins TRBV29-1 to TRBJ1-2, with TRBD1 matching over 8 bases. V lost 6 bases, J lost 3 bases, and 9 bases stayed unmatched. In germline, CDR1 is SQVTM, CDR2 ANQGSEA. This CDR3 comprises 14 residues. CDR3 sequence: CSVLTTGGDYGYTF. The CDR3 DNA sequence: TGCAGCGTCCTCACTACAGGGGGGGACTATGGCTACACCTTC.

The chain joins TRBV5-1 to TRBJ1-3; TRBD1 agrees at 10 bases. The CDR3 spans 16 residues. Per the germline V gene, CDR1 is SGHRS and CDR2 is YFSETQ. V lost 1 base to trimming and J lost 8 bases; unmatched junction nucleotides: 9. The CDR3 DNA reads as TGCGCCAGCAGCTTGCTAACCGGGACAGGGGTGGACACCATATATTTT. It is translated as CASSLLTGTGVDTIYF.

A few counts support this clone. The V gene is TRBV7-2, the J gene TRBJ2-7; no clear D. Germline lookup yields CDR1 SGHTA and CDR2 FQGNSA. The CDR3 length is 12 residues. Trimming shortened V by 4 bases and J by 4 bases, and 8 bases separated the two germline ends. This chain's CDR3 is CASSWSPYEQYF. The CDR3 DNA reads TGTGCCAGCAGCTGGAGTCCGTACGAGCAGTACTTC.

The chain has TRBV19 and TRBJ1-2; tentative D call: TRBD1 (5 bases). Germline CDR1 is LNHDA and CDR2 is SQIVND (reference sequence). The V and J ends lost 5 bases and 4 bases respectively, with 20 bases between them. The CDR3 loop spans 16 amino acids. The CDR3 sequence is CASSSGVERPFYGYTF. The DNA of the CDR3 is TGTGCCAGTAGTTCGGGGGTTGAGAGACCGTTCTATGGCTACACCTTC.

The chain employs TRBV10-3 and TRBJ1-4; 7 bases line up with TRBD1. Germline CDR1 ENHRY, CDR2 SYGVKD. Trimming removed 2 bases from V and 5 bases from J; junction bases left unmatched: 8. The CDR3 totals 16 residues. CDR3 DNA: TGTGCCATCAGTGAGCGACAGGGCGAAGGAAATGAAAAACTGTTTTTT. Its protein is CAISERQGEGNEKLFF.

The chain joins TRBV7-9 to TRBJ2-1, with a weak D call TRBD1 (6 bases). From germline, CDR1 is SEHNR and CDR2 FQNEAQ (reference sequence). There are 16 residues in the CDR3. V was trimmed by 2 bases and J by 7 bases, leaving 18 bases between them. Here the CDR3 DNA reads TGTGCCAGCAGCTTAACCTCTGGGGGCCTGAGGAATGAGCAGTTCTTC. Protein product: CASSLTSGGLRNEQFF.

The V call is TRBV6-1, the J call TRBJ1-2, with D hard to call. The CDR3 covers 14 residues. V was trimmed by 2 bases and J by 1 base, leaving 8 bases between them. Germline V gene lookup returns CDR1 MNHNS and CDR2 SASEGT. The DNA of the CDR3 is TGTGCCAGCAGTGAACAGGCTCTTAACTATGGCTACACCTTC. Translated: CASSEQALNYGYTF.

This clone has a single count. The rearrangement uses TRBV28 and TRBJ2-3; D possibly corresponds to TRBD2 (5 bases). The CDR3 totals 15 residues. V lost 1 base to trimming and J lost 4 bases, with 12 bases between them. Germline V lookup: CDR1 MDHEN, CDR2 SYDVKM. The CDR3 is CASSLLVGVADTQYF. CDR3 nucleotides: TGTGCCAGCAGTTTATTGGTGGGAGTGGCAGATACGCAGTATTTT. Full variable domain (rest looked up from reference TRBV28 and TRBJ2-3): DVKVTQSSRYLVKRTGEKVFLECVQDMDHENMFWYRQDPGLGLRLIYFSYDVKMKEKGDIPEGYSVSREKKERFSLILESASTNQTSMYLCASSLLVGVADTQYFGPGTRLTVL.

The genes are TRBV4-3 and TRBJ2-5, with D possibly being TRBD1 or TRBD2 (6 bases each). Matching the DNA end better, TRBJ2-7 makes the J call doubtful. The germline CDR1 and CDR2 sequences are LGHNA and YSLEER. This CDR3 is 15 amino acids long. CDR3 sequence: CASSQVVGGTYEQYF. The CDR3 nucleotides are TGCGCCAGCAGCCAAGTTGTGGGGGGCACCTACGAGCAGTACTTC.

This clone was detected only once. The chain uses TRBV20-1 and TRBJ1-2, with D maybe TRBD1 (5 bases). This CDR3 has 11 amino acids. Germline loops: CDR1 DFQATT, CDR2 SNEGSKA (reference sequence). The V gene lost 5 bases and the J gene lost 4 bases, with 8 bases spanning the gap. Written as DNA, the CDR3 is TGCAGTGCTCCGGGGCTCTATGGCTACACCTTC. It translates to CSAPGLYGYTF.

The chain joins TRBV18 to TRBJ2-7; possible D gene TRBD1, 5 bases. Germline V CDR1 and CDR2: KGHSH, LQKENI. The CDR3 has 14 amino acids. Trimming cost V 2 bases and J 0 bases, with 8 bases left between them. The CDR3 reads CASSPTDNSYEQYF. The CDR3 DNA reads as TGTGCCAGCTCACCAACGGACAACTCCTACGAGCAGTACTTC.

This sequence joins TRBV6-1 and TRBJ2-4; D perhaps matches TRBD1 (6 bases). V was clipped by 5 bases and J by 0 bases, with 11 bases between them. The germline V gene has CDR1 MNHNS and CDR2 SASEGT. This CDR3 region has 15 residues. The CDR3 DNA follows: TGTGCCAGCAGTATCACAGGGTTAGCCAAAAACATTCAGTACTTC. This encodes CASSITGLAKNIQYF.

The V call is TRBV27, the J call TRBJ2-2; unclear D gene. Trimming took 7 bases from V and 6 from J, leaving 9 bases between them. The germline gives CDR1 MNHEY, CDR2 SMNVEV (reference sequence). This CDR3 contains 12 residues. CDR3 bases: TGTGCCAGCAATAACTGGGCCGGGGAGCTGTTTTTT. Protein product: CASNNWAGELFF.